These T cell receptor beta chains were read from a single sample in a study of beta chain features in type 1 diabetes. The data were produced by immunoSEQ multiplex PCR, yet TCRdb's version contains in-frame clones alone and is incomplete. The sample records over 300,000 clones, roughly 8% being singletons. Specimen: central memory CD4+ T cells from blood. These receptors originate from a woman between 18 and 30 years old in good health. Both conserved end residues are part of each CDR3. Fields, in order: clone size, V gene, J gene, CDR3 length, CDR3 protein. A row's size may be missing; if present it is once, few, many or a size class.

clone_size: once; v_call: TRBV27; j_call: TRBJ2-3; cdr3_length: 13; cdr3_aa: CASSLQGRDTQYF
clone_size: few; v_call: TRBV4-2; j_call: TRBJ2-7; cdr3_length: 13; cdr3_aa: CASSRDRPYEQYF
clone_size: NA; v_call: TRBV6-6; j_call: TRBJ1-3; cdr3_length: 16; cdr3_aa: CASSYSNLGSGNTIYF
clone_size: few; v_call: TRBV29-1; j_call: TRBJ2-4; cdr3_length: 15; cdr3_aa: CSVGPQGGGQNIQYF
clone_size: few; v_call: TRBV29-1; j_call: TRBJ2-2; cdr3_length: 12; cdr3_aa: CSVVRNTGELFF
clone_size: many; v_call: TRBV7-3; j_call: TRBJ2-2; cdr3_length: 12; cdr3_aa: CASSPPTGELFF
clone_size: NA; v_call: TRBV19; j_call: TRBJ2-1; cdr3_length: 17; cdr3_aa: CASSMRIGREAYNEQFF
clone_size: NA; v_call: TRBV9; j_call: TRBJ2-5; cdr3_length: 17; cdr3_aa: CASSVGRLAGHQETQYF
clone_size: NA; v_call: TRBV5-1; j_call: TRBJ2-1; cdr3_length: 14; cdr3_aa: CASSFTGPNNEQFF
clone_size: few; v_call: TRBV7-9; j_call: TRBJ1-3; cdr3_length: 15; cdr3_aa: CASSTDRFLGNTIYF
clone_size: few; v_call: TRBV27; j_call: TRBJ1-1; cdr3_length: 13; cdr3_aa: CASSSREGSAAFF
clone_size: many; v_call: TRBV28; j_call: TRBJ1-5; cdr3_length: 16; cdr3_aa: CASSLSQGRLGQPQHF
clone_size: few; v_call: TRBV28; j_call: TRBJ2-4; cdr3_length: 13; cdr3_aa: CASSLLGKNIQYF
clone_size: NA; v_call: TRBV28; j_call: TRBJ1-1; cdr3_length: 15; cdr3_aa: CASRLDRSRGTEAFF
clone_size: NA; v_call: TRBV19; j_call: TRBJ2-1; cdr3_length: 15; cdr3_aa: CASSSTSGRESEQFF
clone_size: few; v_call: TRBV18; j_call: TRBJ2-7; cdr3_length: 14; cdr3_aa: CASSPASPGYEQYF
clone_size: NA; v_call: TRBV20-1; j_call: TRBJ1-1; cdr3_length: 10; cdr3_aa: CSAGTGFAFF
clone_size: NA; v_call: TRBV10-3; j_call: TRBJ2-1; cdr3_length: 13; cdr3_aa: CAISGTGGDEQFF
clone_size: few; v_call: TRBV18; j_call: TRBJ2-3; cdr3_length: 21; cdr3_aa: CASSPLFTRRRTQTGTDTQYF
clone_size: NA; v_call: TRBV14; j_call: TRBJ2-1; cdr3_length: 16; cdr3_aa: CASSQETSGRGIEQFF
clone_size: many; v_call: TRBV28; j_call: TRBJ2-1; cdr3_length: 17; cdr3_aa: CASSLSYRPGVYNEQFF
clone_size: few; v_call: TRBV27; j_call: TRBJ2-3; cdr3_length: 14; cdr3_aa: CASSLGGTSDTQYF
clone_size: NA; v_call: TRBV5-1; j_call: TRBJ1-3; cdr3_length: 14; cdr3_aa: CASSLEGAGSTIYF
clone_size: many; v_call: TRBV18; j_call: TRBJ2-7; cdr3_length: 12; cdr3_aa: CASRTDTLEQYF
clone_size: NA; v_call: TRBV6-5; j_call: TRBJ2-3; cdr3_length: 16; cdr3_aa: CASSYSLAGASDTQYF
clone_size: many; v_call: TRBV7-9; j_call: TRBJ1-1; cdr3_length: 13; cdr3_aa: CASSAGQGTEAFF
clone_size: NA; v_call: TRBV4-2; j_call: TRBJ2-1; cdr3_length: 15; cdr3_aa: CASSHGLAGYNEQFF
clone_size: NA; v_call: TRBV18; j_call: TRBJ2-7; cdr3_length: 15; cdr3_aa: CASSPQDLGGGLQYF